These 15 T cell receptor beta chains were all obtained from the same sample, sequenced in a study of T cells in Graves' hyperthyroidism and ophthalmopathy. Amplified TCR beta CDR3 regions came from RNA transcripts. Researchers ran a first-round RT-PCR on the TCR CDR3 using the HTBI primer set. TCRdb re-derived calls from the multiplex PCR reads in MiXCR, one entry per CDR3 protein. The sample yields 600,000 to 900,000 distinct CDR3 sequences, approximately 16% seen once. Sequencing was done on a sample of blood. The receptors shown here come from a man aged 18 to 29 with Graves' hyperthyroidism.

Many counts were recorded for this clonotype. The rearrangement joins TRBV28 to TRBJ1-2; 7 bases align to TRBD1. This CDR3 has 14 amino acids. CDR1 and CDR2 (germline): MDHEN, SYDVKM. J was trimmed by 4 bases and V by 5 bases; bases with no gene match: 7. This CDR3 reads CASSPPGTVYGYTF. The CDR3 nucleotides read TGTGCCAGCAGTCCCCCCGGGACAGTCTATGGCTACACCTTC.

The chain carries TRBV4-3 and TRBJ2-7; 9 bases fit TRBD1. This CDR3 has 16 amino acids. Looked up from germline, CDR1 is LGHNA and CDR2 is YSLEER. J lost 1 base, V lost 0 bases, and 4 bases had no gene match. In DNA form, the CDR3 reads TGCGCCAGCAGCCAAGATGGGGGGACAGGGTCCTACGAGCAGTACTTC. Its protein is CASSQDGGTGSYEQYF.

This clonotype was observed a few times. This rearrangement joins TRBV20-1 to TRBJ2-7, with D perhaps TRBD2 (6 bases). Germline CDR1 is DFQATT and CDR2 is SNEGSKA (reference sequence). The CDR3 has 14 amino acids. V was shortened by 6 bases and J by 0 bases, with 15 bases between the two germline ends. DNA for the CDR3: TGCAGTGCCAGGCTGGGACTGGCCTCCTACGAGCAGTACTTC. It yields the protein CSARLGLASYEQYF.

This chain uses TRBV10-3 with TRBJ2-2; weak D call: TRBD1 (8 bases). The CDR3 is 16 amino acids. The V and J ends lost 3 bases and 7 bases respectively, with 18 bases between them. CDR1 is ENHRY and CDR2 is SYGVKD in the germline V gene. The CDR3 sequence is CAISEVDREGGGELFF. In nucleotides, the CDR3 is TGTGCCATCAGTGAAGTGGACAGGGAGGGTGGCGGGGAGCTGTTTTTT.

The V and J genes are TRBV29-1 and TRBJ1-2; 7 nucleotides line up with TRBD1. Germline V lookup: CDR1 SQVTM, CDR2 ANQGSEA. With V trimmed by 6 bases and J by 2 bases, 6 bases remained unmatched. The CDR3 consists of 13 residues. CDR3 amino acids: CSVDRAGNYGYTF. The CDR3 DNA is TGCAGCGTAGACAGGGCCGGGAACTATGGCTACACCTTC. Full variable domain (rest looked up from reference TRBV29-1 and TRBJ1-2): SAVISQKPSRDICQRGTSLTIQCQVDSQVTMMFWYRQQPGQSLTLIATANQGSEATYESGFVIDKFPISRPNLTFSTLTVSNMSPEDSSIYLCSVDRAGNYGYTFGSGTRLTVV.

This clonotype turned up a few times. The chain uses TRBV6-1 and TRBJ1-2; D gene uncertain. The CDR3 extends over 13 amino acids. Germline V gene lookup returns CDR1 MNHNS and CDR2 SASEGT. The germline V and J ends were trimmed by 6 bases and 0 bases, with 8 bases remaining between them. The CDR3 coding sequence is TGTGCCAGCAGCGTCCAGTCTAACTATGGCTACACCTTC. Its translation is CASSVQSNYGYTF.

In its sample, this clonotype was seen a few times. V gene TRBV7-2 combines with J gene TRBJ2-1, with 8 bases that match TRBD1. Losses at the gene ends were 5 bases for V and 0 bases for J; bases not matched to a gene: 9. This CDR3 contains 17 residues. Germline CDR1 and CDR2: SGHTA and FQGNSA. CDR3 bases: TGTGCCAGCAGCATATCCTGGACAGGGAGCTCCTACAATGAGCAGTTCTTC. Its protein product is CASSISWTGSSYNEQFF. Combining the CDR3 with reference TRBV7-2 and TRBJ2-1 gives the whole variable domain GAGVSQSPSNKVTEKGKDVELRCDPISGHTALYWYRQSLGQGLEFLIYFQGNSAPDKSGLPSDRFSAERTGGSVSTLTIQRTQQEDSAVYLCASSISWTGSSYNEQFFGPGTRLTVL.

This clonotype was seen ten or more times. The chain combines TRBV12-3 or TRBV12-4 with TRBJ1-1, with D perhaps matching TRBD1 (6 bases). There are 15 residues in the CDR3. Trimming removed 6 bases at V and 2 bases at J, with 16 bases between. CDR3 in amino acids: CASRTPQGANTEAFF. The CDR3 nucleotides read TGTGCCAGCAGGACGCCACAGGGAGCTAACACTGAAGCTTTCTTT.

This clonotype appeared many times. V is TRBV6-1 and J is TRBJ1-5; D is uncertain. This CDR3 has 15 amino acids. With 6 bases removed from V and 2 bases from J, the gap between germline ends came to 14 bases. In germline, CDR1 is MNHNS, CDR2 SASEGT. In nucleotides, the CDR3 is TGTGCCAGCAGGAAAAACCCGGATGGCAATCAGCCCCAGCATTTT. Its translation: CASRKNPDGNQPQHF.

In this sample, this clonotype turned up many times. The J gene is TRBJ2-5, the V gene TRBV12-3 or TRBV12-4; D possibly corresponds to TRBD1 (7 bases). This CDR3 contains 16 residues. Trimming left V 0 bases short and J 3 bases short, with 14 bases between. In nucleotides, the CDR3 is TGTGCCAGCAGTTTAGCGCGTGGCAGGGGGGAAGAGACCCAGTACTTC. It translates to CASSLARGRGEETQYF.

Ten or more counts support this clonotype. CDR3 region: CSGETLNTEAFF. The DNA for the CDR3 is TGCAGCGGGGAGACATTGAACACTGAAGCTTTCTTT. The chain uses TRBV29-1 and TRBJ1-1; D is unresolved. Germline lookup yields CDR1 SQVTM and CDR2 ANQGSEA. The CDR3 extends over 12 amino acids. Between the trimmed V and J ends, which lost 7 bases and 0 bases, there was a span of 9 bases.

This clonotype was detected many times. The CDR3 is CAWTPGAGDPNTEAFF. Written as DNA, the CDR3 is TGTGCCTGGACTCCCGGGGCAGGGGATCCCAACACTGAAGCTTTCTTT. V is TRBV30 and J is TRBJ1-1, with a tentative D call TRBD1 (6 bases). Germline CDR1 is GTSNPN and CDR2 is SVGIG (reference sequence). The CDR3 runs 16 residues. Trimming shortened V by 4 bases and J by 2 bases, and 20 bases separated the two germline ends.

This clonotype occurred many times. The J gene is TRBJ1-5, the V gene TRBV28; D gene unclear. Trimming removed 3 bases at V and 1 base at J, with 7 bases between. The length of the CDR3 is 14 residues. Germline CDR1 MDHEN, CDR2 SYDVKM. CDR3 coding DNA: TGTGCCAGCAGTTTGTACGGAAGCAATCAGCCCCAGCATTTT. Translating it yields CASSLYGSNQPQHF.

This clonotype appeared once. The chain uses TRBV5-1 and TRBJ1-1; D possibly corresponds to TRBD1 (5 bases). The V end lost 1 base, the J end lost 7 bases, and 23 bases lay between the germline ends. CDR3 length equals 17 residues. In germline, CDR1 is SGHRS, CDR2 YFSETQ. As DNA, the CDR3 is TGCGCCAGCAGCTTGAGTTTTGGCGGGACGGTGAATAATGAAGCTTTCTTT. Encoded protein: CASSLSFGGTVNNEAFF.

This clonotype occurred a few times. The chain couples TRBV7-3 to TRBJ1-2, with 7 bases identical to TRBD1. The ends lost 4 bases at V and 8 bases at J; junction bases unmatched: 7. Germline V CDR1 and CDR2: SGHTA, FQGTGA. The CDR3 length is 13 residues. The DNA for the CDR3 is TGTGCCAGCAGCTCAACAGGGGATGGGGGCTACACCTTC. Encoded protein: CASSSTGDGGYTF.